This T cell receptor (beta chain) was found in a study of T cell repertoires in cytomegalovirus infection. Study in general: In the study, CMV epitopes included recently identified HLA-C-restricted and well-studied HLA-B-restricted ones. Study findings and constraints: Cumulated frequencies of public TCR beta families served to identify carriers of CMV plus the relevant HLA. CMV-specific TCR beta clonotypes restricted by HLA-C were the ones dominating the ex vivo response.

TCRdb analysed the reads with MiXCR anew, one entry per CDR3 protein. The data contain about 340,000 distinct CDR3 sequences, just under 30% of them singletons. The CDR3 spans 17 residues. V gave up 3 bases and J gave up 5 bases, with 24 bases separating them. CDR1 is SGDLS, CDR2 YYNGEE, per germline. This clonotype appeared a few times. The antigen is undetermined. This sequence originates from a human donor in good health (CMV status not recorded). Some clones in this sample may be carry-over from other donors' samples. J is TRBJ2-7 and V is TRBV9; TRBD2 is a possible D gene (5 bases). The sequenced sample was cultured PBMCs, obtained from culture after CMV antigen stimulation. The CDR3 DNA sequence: TGTGCCAGCAGCGGTGCTGGTCCGGGAATCTCACCCCACGAGCAGTACTTC. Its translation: CASSGAGPGISPHEQYF.